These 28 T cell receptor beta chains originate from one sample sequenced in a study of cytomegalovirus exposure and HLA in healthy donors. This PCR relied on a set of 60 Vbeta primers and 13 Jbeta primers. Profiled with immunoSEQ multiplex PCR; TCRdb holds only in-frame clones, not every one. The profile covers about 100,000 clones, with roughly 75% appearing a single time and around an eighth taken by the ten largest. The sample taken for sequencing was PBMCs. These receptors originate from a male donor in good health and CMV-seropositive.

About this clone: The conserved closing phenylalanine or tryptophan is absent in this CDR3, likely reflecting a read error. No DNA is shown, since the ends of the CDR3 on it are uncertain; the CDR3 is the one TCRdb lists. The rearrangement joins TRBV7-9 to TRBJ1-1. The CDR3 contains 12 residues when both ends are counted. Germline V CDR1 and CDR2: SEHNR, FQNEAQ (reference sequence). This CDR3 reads CASSDTRCGTTY.

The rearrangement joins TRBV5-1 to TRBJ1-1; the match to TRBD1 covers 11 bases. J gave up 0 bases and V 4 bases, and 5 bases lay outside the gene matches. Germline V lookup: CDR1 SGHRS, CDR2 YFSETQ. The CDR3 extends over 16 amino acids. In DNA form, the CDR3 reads TGCGCCAGCAGCCACGGACAGGGGGCGATGAACACTGAAGCTTTCTTT. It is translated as CASSHGQGAMNTEAFF.

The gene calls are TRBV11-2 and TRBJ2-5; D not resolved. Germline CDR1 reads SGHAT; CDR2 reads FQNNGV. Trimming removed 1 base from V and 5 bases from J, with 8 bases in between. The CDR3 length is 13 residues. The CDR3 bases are TGTGCCAGCAGCTTAGTTCGGGTGGAGACCCAGTACTTC. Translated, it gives CASSLVRVETQYF.

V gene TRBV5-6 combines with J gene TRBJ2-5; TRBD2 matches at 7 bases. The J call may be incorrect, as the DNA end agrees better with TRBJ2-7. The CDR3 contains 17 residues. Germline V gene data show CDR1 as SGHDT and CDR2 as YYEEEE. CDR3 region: CASSPVGRGSGSYEQYF. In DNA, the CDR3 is TGTGCCAGCAGCCCGGTCGGGCGGGGGTCAGGTTCCTACGAGCAGTACTTC.

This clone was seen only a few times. In nucleotides, the CDR3 is TGTGCCACCGGGGGGAACACTGAAGCTTTCTTT. Protein sequence: CATGGNTEAFF. The V call is TRBV6-6, the J call TRBJ1-1; maybe TRBD1 (5 bases). Trimming shortened V by 10 bases and J by 1 base, and 7 bases separated the two germline ends. CDR3 size: 11 residues. The germline gives CDR1 MNHNY, CDR2 SVGAGI (reference sequence).

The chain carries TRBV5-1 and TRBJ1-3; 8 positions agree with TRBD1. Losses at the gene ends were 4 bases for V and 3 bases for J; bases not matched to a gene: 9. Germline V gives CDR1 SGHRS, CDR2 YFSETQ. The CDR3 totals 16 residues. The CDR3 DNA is TGCGCCAGCAGCGGAGGACAGGGAGCAGTTGGAAACACCATATATTTT. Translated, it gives CASSGGQGAVGNTIYF.

This CDR3 reads CASSLEIAGLREQYF. In DNA form, the CDR3 reads TGCGCCAGCAGCTTGGAAATTGCAGGATTAAGGGAGCAGTACTTC. The chain couples TRBV5-1 to TRBJ2-7; D unclear. V shed 0 bases and J shed 7 bases, with 17 bases lying between them. The germline gives CDR1 SGHRS, CDR2 YFSETQ. The CDR3 spans 15 residues. Combining the CDR3 with reference TRBV5-1 and TRBJ2-7 gives the whole variable domain KAGVTQTPRYLIKTRGQQVTLSCSPISGHRSVSWYQQTPGQGLQFLFEYFSETQRNKGNFPGRFSGRQFSNSRSEMNVSTLELGDSALYLCASSLEIAGLREQYFGPGTRLTVT.

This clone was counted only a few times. CDR3 DNA sequence: TGTGCCAGCAGCCCTGACATCGAATCACCCCTCCACTTT. The encoded protein is CASSPDIESPLHF. The J gene is TRBJ1-6, the V gene TRBV5-4; D uncertain. The V end was cut by 4 bases, the J end by 10 bases, with 12 bases between. The V gene's germline CDR1 is SGHNT and CDR2 YYREEE (reference sequence). The CDR3 spans 13 residues. The complete variable domain, with remaining parts taken from reference TRBV5-4 and TRBJ1-6, reads ETGVTQSPTHLIKTRGQQVTLRCSSQSGHNTVSWYQQALGQGPQFIFQYYREEENGRGNFPPRFSGLQFPNYSSELNVNALELDDSALYLCASSPDIESPLHFGNGTRLTVT.

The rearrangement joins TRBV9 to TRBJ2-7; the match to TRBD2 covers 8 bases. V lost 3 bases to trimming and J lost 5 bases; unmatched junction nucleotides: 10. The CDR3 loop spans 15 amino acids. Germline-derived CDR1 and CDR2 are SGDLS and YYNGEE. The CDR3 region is CASSAWDGGAHEQYF. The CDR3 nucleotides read TGTGCCAGCAGCGCGTGGGACGGGGGGGCCCACGAGCAGTACTTC. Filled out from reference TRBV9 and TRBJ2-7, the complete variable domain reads DSGVTQTPKHLITATGQRVTLRCSPRSGDLSVYWYQQSLDQGLQFLIQYYNGEERAKGNILERFSAQQFPDLHSELNLSSLELGDSALYFCASSAWDGGAHEQYFGPGTRLTVT.

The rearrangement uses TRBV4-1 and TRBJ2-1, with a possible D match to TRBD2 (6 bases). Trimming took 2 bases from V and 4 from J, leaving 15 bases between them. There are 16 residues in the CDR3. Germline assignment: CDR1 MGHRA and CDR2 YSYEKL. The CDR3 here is CASSQPRGKNYNEQFF. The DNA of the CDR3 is TGCGCCAGCAGCCAACCCCGGGGGAAGAATTACAATGAGCAGTTCTTC.

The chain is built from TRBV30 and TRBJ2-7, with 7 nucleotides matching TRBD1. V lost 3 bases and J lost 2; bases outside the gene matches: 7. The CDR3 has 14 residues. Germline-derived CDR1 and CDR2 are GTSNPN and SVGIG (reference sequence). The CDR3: CAWRRQGAPYEQYF. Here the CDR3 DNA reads TGTGCCTGGAGAAGACAGGGAGCCCCCTACGAGCAGTACTTC.

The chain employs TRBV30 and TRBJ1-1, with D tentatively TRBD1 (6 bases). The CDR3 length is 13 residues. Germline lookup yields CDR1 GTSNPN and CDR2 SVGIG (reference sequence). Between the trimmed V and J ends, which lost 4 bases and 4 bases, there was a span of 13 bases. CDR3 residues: CAWTGRGGTEAFF. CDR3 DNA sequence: TGTGCCTGGACTGGCAGGGGCGGCACTGAAGCTTTCTTT. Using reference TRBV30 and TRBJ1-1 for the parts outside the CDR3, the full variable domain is SQTIHQWPATLVQPVGSPLSLECTVEGTSNPNLYWYRQAAGRGLQLLFYSVGIGQISSEVPQNLSASRPQDRQFILSSKKLLLSDSGFYLCAWTGRGGTEAFFGQGTRLTVV.

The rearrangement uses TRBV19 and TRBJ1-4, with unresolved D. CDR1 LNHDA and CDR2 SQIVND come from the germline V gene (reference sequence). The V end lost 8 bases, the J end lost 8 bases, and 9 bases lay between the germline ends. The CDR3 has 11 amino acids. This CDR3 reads CASESREKLFF. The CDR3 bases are TGTGCCAGTGAGTCTCGGGAAAAACTGTTTTTT.

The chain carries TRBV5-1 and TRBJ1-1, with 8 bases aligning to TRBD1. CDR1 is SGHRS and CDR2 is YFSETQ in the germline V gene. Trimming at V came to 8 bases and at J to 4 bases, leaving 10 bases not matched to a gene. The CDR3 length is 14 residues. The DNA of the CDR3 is TGCGCCAGTTCACCGGGACAGGAGCTCACTGAAGCTTTCTTT. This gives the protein CASSPGQELTEAFF.

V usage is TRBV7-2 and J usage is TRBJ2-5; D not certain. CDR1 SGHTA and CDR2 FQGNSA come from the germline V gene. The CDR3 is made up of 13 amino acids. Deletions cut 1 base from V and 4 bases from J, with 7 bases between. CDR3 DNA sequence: TGTGCCAGCAGCTTAGGGCAGTTAGAGACCCAGTACTTC. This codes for CASSLGQLETQYF.

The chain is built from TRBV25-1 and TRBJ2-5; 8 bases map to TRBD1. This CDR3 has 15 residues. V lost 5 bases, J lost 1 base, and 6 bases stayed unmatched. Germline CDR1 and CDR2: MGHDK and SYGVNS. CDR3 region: CASSPPTGAQETQYF. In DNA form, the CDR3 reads TGTGCCAGCAGTCCGCCGACAGGGGCCCAAGAGACCCAGTACTTC.

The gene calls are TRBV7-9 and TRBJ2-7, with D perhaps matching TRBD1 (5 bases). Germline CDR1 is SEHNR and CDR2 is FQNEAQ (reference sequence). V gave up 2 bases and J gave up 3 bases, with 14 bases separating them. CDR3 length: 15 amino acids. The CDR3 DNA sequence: TGTGCCAGCAGCTTACGTATAGCAGGGTACTACGAGCAGTACTTC. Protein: CASSLRIAGYYEQYF.

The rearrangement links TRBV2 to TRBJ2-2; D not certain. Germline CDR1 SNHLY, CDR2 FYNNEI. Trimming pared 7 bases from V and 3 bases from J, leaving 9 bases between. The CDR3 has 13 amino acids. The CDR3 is CASNSVYTGELFF. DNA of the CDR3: TGTGCCAGCAACAGTGTATACACCGGGGAGCTGTTTTTT.

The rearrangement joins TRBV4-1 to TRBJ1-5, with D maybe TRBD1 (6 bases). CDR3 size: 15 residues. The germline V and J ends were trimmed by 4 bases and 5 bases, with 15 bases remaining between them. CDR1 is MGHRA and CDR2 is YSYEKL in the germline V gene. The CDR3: CASSPQRGGDQPQHF. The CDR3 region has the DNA TGCGCCAGCAGCCCCCAGCGAGGGGGGGATCAGCCCCAGCATTTT.

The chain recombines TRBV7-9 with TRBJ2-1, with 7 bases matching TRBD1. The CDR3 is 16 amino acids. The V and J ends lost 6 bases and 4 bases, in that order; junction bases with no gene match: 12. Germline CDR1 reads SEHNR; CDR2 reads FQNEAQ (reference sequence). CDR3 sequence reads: CASRHRRDSQYNEQFF. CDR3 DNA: TGTGCCAGCAGACACCGCCGGGACAGCCAATACAATGAGCAGTTCTTC.

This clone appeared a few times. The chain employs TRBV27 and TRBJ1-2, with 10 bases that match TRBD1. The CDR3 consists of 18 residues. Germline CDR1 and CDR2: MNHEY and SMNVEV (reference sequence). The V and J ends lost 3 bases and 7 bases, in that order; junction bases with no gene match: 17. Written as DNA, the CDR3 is TGTGCCAGCAGTTTCCGGTGGGGACAGGGGCGTCCGATGGCTGGCTACACCTTC. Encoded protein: CASSFRWGQGRPMAGYTF.

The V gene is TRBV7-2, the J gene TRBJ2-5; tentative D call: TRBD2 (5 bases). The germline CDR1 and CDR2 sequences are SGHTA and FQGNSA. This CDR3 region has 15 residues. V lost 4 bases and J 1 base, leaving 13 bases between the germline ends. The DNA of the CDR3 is TGTGCCAGCAGCTCGGGCGGAGCGGCCCAAGAGACCCAGTACTTC. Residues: CASSSGGAAQETQYF.

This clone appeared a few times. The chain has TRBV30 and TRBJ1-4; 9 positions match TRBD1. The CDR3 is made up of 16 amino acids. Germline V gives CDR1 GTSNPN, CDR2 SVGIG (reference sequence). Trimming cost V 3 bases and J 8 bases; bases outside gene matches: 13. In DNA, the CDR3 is TGTGCCTGGAGCCCCCTTATGGGACAGGGTGAGGAAAAACTGTTTTTT. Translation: CAWSPLMGQGEEKLFF.

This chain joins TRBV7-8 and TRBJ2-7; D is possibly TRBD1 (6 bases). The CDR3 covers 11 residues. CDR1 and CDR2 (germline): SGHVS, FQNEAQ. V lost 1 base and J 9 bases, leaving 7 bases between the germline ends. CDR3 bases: TGTGCCAGCAGCTTAGAGGGGGTGCAGTACTTC. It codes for CASSLEGVQYF.

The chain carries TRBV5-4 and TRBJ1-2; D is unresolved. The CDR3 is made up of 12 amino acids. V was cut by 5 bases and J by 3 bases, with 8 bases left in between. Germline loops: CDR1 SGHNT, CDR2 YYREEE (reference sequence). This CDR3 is CASSKEDYGYTF. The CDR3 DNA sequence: TGTGCCAGCAGTAAGGAGGACTATGGCTACACCTTC.

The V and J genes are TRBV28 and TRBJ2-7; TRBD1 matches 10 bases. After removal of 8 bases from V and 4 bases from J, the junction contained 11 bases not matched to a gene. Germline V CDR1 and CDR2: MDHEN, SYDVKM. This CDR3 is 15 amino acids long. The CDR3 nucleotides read TGTGCCAGCCGACAGTGGACAGGGGGTAATTACGAGCAGTACTTC. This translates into CASRQWTGGNYEQYF.

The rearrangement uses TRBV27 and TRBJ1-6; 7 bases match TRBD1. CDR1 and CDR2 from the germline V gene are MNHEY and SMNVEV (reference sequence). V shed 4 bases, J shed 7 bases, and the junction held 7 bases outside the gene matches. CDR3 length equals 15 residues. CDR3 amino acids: CASSWGPQGNSPLHF. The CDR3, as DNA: TGTGCCAGCAGTTGGGGGCCACAGGGGAATTCACCCCTCCACTTT.

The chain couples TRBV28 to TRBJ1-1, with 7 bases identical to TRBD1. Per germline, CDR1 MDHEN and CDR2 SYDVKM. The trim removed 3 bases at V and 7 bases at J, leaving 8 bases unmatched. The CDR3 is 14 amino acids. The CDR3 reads CASSFWDRPFEAFF. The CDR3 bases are TGTGCCAGCAGTTTCTGGGACAGACCCTTTGAAGCTTTCTTT.